The source of this TCR beta chain is a study of T cell responses to AZD1222 COVID-19 vaccine. Study-level points and caveats: Dominant CD4 TCR responses targeted spike regions 160-218 and 743-854.

Trimming removed 6 bases from V and 5 bases from J; junction bases left unmatched: 7. CDR3 length: 15 amino acids. CDR1 is MDHEN, CDR2 SYDVKM, per germline. TCRdb's table, derived via immunoSEQ multiplex PCR, lists solely in-frame clones and lacks some. The top ten hold roughly 5.6% of the sample, which has 90,000 to 120,000 clones, 90% to 95% seen once. Concerning this clone: Antigen specificity is unknown.

V usage is TRBV28 and J usage is TRBJ1-5; 10 nucleotides match TRBD1. This sequence originates from an adult who received the AZD1222 COVID-19 vaccine. Material: peripheral blood, obtained 28 days after the second AZD1222 dose. The CDR3 bases are TGTGCCAGCAGCCCCTGGACAGGGGGTTATCAGCCCCAGCATTTT. This translates into CASSPWTGGYQPQHF.